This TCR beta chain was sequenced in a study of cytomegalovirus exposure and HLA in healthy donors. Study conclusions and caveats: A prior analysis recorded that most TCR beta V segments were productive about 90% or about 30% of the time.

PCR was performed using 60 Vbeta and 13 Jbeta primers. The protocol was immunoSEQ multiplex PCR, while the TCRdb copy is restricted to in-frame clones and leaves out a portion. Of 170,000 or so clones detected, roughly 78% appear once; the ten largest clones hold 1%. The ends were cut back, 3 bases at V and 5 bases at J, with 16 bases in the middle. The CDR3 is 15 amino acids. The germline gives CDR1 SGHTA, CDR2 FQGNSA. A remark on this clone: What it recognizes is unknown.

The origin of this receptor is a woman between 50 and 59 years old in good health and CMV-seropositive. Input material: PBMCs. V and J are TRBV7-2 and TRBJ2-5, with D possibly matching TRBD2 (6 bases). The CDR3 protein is CASSFRDFQAETQYF. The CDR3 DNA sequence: TGTGCCAGCAGCTTCCGGGACTTCCAGGCGGAGACCCAGTACTTC.